Each of the 2 T cell receptor beta chains below was sequenced from the same sample in a study of cytomegalovirus exposure and HLA in healthy donors. PCR involved 60 Vbeta and 13 Jbeta primers. Data came from immunoSEQ multiplex PCR; TCRdb stores just in-frame clones and leaves some out. The data show 200,000 to 250,000 clones, almost 80% seen once. Input material: PBMCs. The source of these receptors is a young man in good health and CMV-seronegative.

V usage is TRBV29-1 and J usage is TRBJ2-5, with D unclear. The J call may be incorrect, as the DNA end agrees better with TRBJ2-7. Germline V gene lookup returns CDR1 SQVTM and CDR2 ANQGSEA. CDR3 length equals 12 residues. This chain's CDR3 is CSVASSTYEQYF. CDR3 in DNA: TGCAGCGTTGCCAGTAGCACCTACGAGCAGTACTTC.

V gene TRBV4-3 combines with J gene TRBJ2-2; 9 nucleotides align to TRBD1. Germline V gene data show CDR1 as LGHNA and CDR2 as YSLEER. The CDR3 consists of 17 residues. The V gene end was trimmed by 0 bases and the J gene end by 3 bases; junction bases not matched to a gene: 5. The CDR3 bases are TGCGCCAGCAGCCAAGATCAAGGGACAGGGTACACCGGGGAGCTGTTTTTT. Translated: CASSQDQGTGYTGELFF.